This T cell receptor (beta chain) was recorded in a study of blood T cell repertoires in COVID-19. Overall study context: The study drew acute and convalescent COVID-19 samples from the United States, Italy and Spain. PBMCs, B-cell-depleted T cells, or T cells were the source of the cDNA or gDNA that made up the material.

Patients in Seattle were enrolled during active infection, then followed longitudinally. Under the authors' procedure: Using reference gene primer amplification, nucleated cell counts were estimated. Libraries were prepared by immunoSEQ multiplex PCR; TCRdb keeps only in-frame clonotypes and omits some of them. From that table come the V and J calls and clone size; the DNA was used to work out D and trimming. The table shows 300,000 to 400,000 clones, with roughly 90% occurring only once. The V end lost 3 bases, the J end lost 1 base, and 6 bases lay between the germline ends. This CDR3 is 13 amino acids long. The germline CDR1 and CDR2 sequences are WNHNN and SYGVQD (reference sequence).

What was sequenced was peripheral blood. The receptor was derived from a woman aged 60 to 75 with COVID-19, enrolled during active disease. The chain couples TRBV10-1 to TRBJ1-1; D unclear. This CDR3 reads CASSEQKNTEAFF. The CDR3 coding sequence is TGCGCCAGCAGTGAACAGAAGAACACTGAAGCTTTCTTT.